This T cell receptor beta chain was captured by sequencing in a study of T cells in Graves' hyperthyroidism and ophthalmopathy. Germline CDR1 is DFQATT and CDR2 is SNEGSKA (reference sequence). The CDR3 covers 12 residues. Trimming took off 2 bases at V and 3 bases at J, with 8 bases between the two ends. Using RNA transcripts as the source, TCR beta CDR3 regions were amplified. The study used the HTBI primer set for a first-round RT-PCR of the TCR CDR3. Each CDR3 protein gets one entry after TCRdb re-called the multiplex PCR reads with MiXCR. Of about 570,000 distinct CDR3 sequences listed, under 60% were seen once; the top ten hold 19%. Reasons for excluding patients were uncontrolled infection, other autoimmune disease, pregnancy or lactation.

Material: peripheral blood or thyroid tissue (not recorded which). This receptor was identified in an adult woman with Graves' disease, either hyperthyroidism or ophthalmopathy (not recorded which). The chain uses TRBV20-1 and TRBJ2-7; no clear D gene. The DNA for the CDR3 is TGCAGTGCTAGAATGACTTTCTACGAGCAGTACTTC. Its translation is CSARMTFYEQYF.